The rows below give T cell receptor beta chains drawn from one sample of a study of blood T cell repertoires in COVID-19. TCRdb's copy holds only in-frame clones and misses some; the assay was immunoSEQ multiplex PCR. The table shows tens of thousands of clones, with around 90% occurring only once. Material for sequencing was peripheral blood. These receptors were collected from a woman aged 45-65 years with active or convalescent COVID-19. CDR3s include the opening cysteine and the closing phenylalanine or tryptophan. Each record gives: V gene, J gene, clone size, D gene, CDR3 DNA, CDR3 protein. D genes are given only for firm matches. Expanded clones are given a class, and other clones once, few, many or no size at all.

v_call: TRBV6-5; j_call: TRBJ2-7; clone_size: NA; d_call: NA; cdr3_nt: TGTGCCAGCAGTTACTCCAGTGAGCAGTACTTC; cdr3_aa: CASSYSSEQYF
v_call: TRBV7-9; j_call: TRBJ2-1; clone_size: NA; d_call: TRBD2; cdr3_nt: TGTGCCAGCAGCCGTGGACTAGCGGGGGTCAATGAGCAGTTCTTC; cdr3_aa: CASSRGLAGVNEQFF
v_call: TRBV12-3/TRBV12-4; j_call: TRBJ2-1; clone_size: NA; d_call: NA; cdr3_nt: TGTGCCAGCAGTTTAGCGGGGGGGGCTGAGCAGTTCTTC; cdr3_aa: CASSLAGGAEQFF
v_call: TRBV28; j_call: TRBJ2-2; clone_size: once; d_call: NA; cdr3_nt: TGTGCCAGCAGTTTGGCATGGGGGGAGCTGTTTTTT; cdr3_aa: CASSLAWGELFF
v_call: TRBV10-3; j_call: TRBJ1-3; clone_size: NA; d_call: NA; cdr3_nt: TGTGCCATCACCGGGTCCGGAAACACCATATATTTT; cdr3_aa: CAITGSGNTIYF
v_call: TRBV5-6; j_call: TRBJ1-5; clone_size: NA; d_call: NA; cdr3_nt: TGTGCCAGCAGCTTAGCTGCTCAGCCCCAGCATTTT; cdr3_aa: CASSLAAQPQHF
v_call: TRBV5-1; j_call: TRBJ1-2; clone_size: NA; d_call: NA; cdr3_nt: TGCGCCAGCAGCTTGGGGCCGAGGGACTATGGCTACACCTTC; cdr3_aa: CASSLGPRDYGYTF
v_call: TRBV7-2; j_call: TRBJ1-1; clone_size: NA; d_call: TRBD1; cdr3_nt: TGTGCCAGCAGCCAAAGGGGGACAGCAACTGAAGCTTTCTTT; cdr3_aa: CASSQRGTATEAFF
v_call: TRBV5-1; j_call: TRBJ2-3; clone_size: NA; d_call: NA; cdr3_nt: TGCGCCAGCAGCTTGGGGCACGGGGGCGGGAGCACCACAGATACGCAGTATTTT; cdr3_aa: CASSLGHGGGSTTDTQYF
v_call: TRBV9; j_call: TRBJ2-1; clone_size: NA; d_call: TRBD1; cdr3_nt: TGTGCCAGCAGCGCCCTCAGGGGGCGAGATGAGCAGTTCTTC; cdr3_aa: CASSALRGRDEQFF
v_call: TRBV9; j_call: TRBJ2-1; clone_size: NA; d_call: TRBD2; cdr3_nt: TGTGCCAGCAGCGCAGGACTAGCGGACTACTACAATGAGCAGTTCTTC; cdr3_aa: CASSAGLADYYNEQFF
v_call: TRBV19; j_call: TRBJ1-1; clone_size: NA; d_call: NA; cdr3_nt: TGTGCCAGTACCAAACCCGGGGGGCCCACTGAAGCTTTCTTT; cdr3_aa: CASTKPGGPTEAFF
v_call: TRBV3-1/TRBV3-2; j_call: TRBJ1-6; clone_size: NA; d_call: NA; cdr3_nt: TGTGCCAGCAGGGAGAGCTCCTATAATTCACCCCTCCACTTT; cdr3_aa: CASRESSYNSPLHF
v_call: TRBV27; j_call: TRBJ1-2; clone_size: few; d_call: NA; cdr3_nt: TGTGCCAGCAGTTTTTTACAGGGTGGGTGGAGCTATGGCTACACCTTC; cdr3_aa: CASSFLQGGWSYGYTF
v_call: TRBV7-7; j_call: TRBJ2-5; clone_size: NA; d_call: TRBD2; cdr3_nt: TGTGCTAGCAGCTTAGCGGTACTAGCGGGGGGGCCCGGAGAGACCCAGTACTTC; cdr3_aa: CASSLAVLAGGPGETQYF
v_call: TRBV14; j_call: TRBJ1-2; clone_size: NA; d_call: TRBD1; cdr3_nt: TGTGCCAGCAGCCAGGGACAGGGGGCCTATGGCTACACCTTC; cdr3_aa: CASSQGQGAYGYTF
v_call: TRBV30; j_call: TRBJ1-6; clone_size: NA; d_call: NA; cdr3_nt: TGTGCCTGGAGCCAACTACAGGGTTCACCCCTCCACTTT; cdr3_aa: CAWSQLQGSPLHF
v_call: TRBV27; j_call: TRBJ2-5; clone_size: few; d_call: TRBD2; cdr3_nt: TGTGCCAGCAGCCCGGGGGGTAACCAAGAGACCCAGTACTTC; cdr3_aa: CASSPGGNQETQYF
v_call: TRBV19; j_call: TRBJ1-6; clone_size: NA; d_call: NA; cdr3_nt: TGTGCCAGTAGTATCCTCTATAATTCACCCCTCCACTTT; cdr3_aa: CASSILYNSPLHF
v_call: TRBV19; j_call: TRBJ2-1; clone_size: NA; d_call: NA; cdr3_nt: TGTGCCAGTAGTATTTCGGCTAGTTCCGTGGTTGAGCAGTTCTTC; cdr3_aa: CASSISASSVVEQFF
v_call: TRBV5-1; j_call: TRBJ2-2; clone_size: NA; d_call: TRBD1; cdr3_nt: TGCGCCAGCAGCTTGGTCGCAGGGGGTCGTAACACCGGGGAGCTGTTTTTT; cdr3_aa: CASSLVAGGRNTGELFF
v_call: TRBV4-2; j_call: TRBJ1-2; clone_size: NA; d_call: NA; cdr3_nt: TGTGCCAGCAGCCGGACAGACTATGGCTACACCTTC; cdr3_aa: CASSRTDYGYTF
v_call: TRBV14; j_call: TRBJ2-7; clone_size: NA; d_call: NA; cdr3_nt: TGTGCCAGCAGAGGGGGTGGAGGCGAGCAGTACTTC; cdr3_aa: CASRGGGGEQYF
v_call: TRBV5-6; j_call: TRBJ1-1; clone_size: NA; d_call: TRBD1; cdr3_nt: TGTGCCAGCAGCTTGTTAGGGACAGGGGGCTGGACTGAAGCTTTCTTT; cdr3_aa: CASSLLGTGGWTEAFF
v_call: TRBV3-1/TRBV3-2; j_call: TRBJ1-1; clone_size: NA; d_call: NA; cdr3_nt: TGTGCCAGCAGCCAACGTAACCTACCGACAGCAAAGACAGAAGCTTTCTTT; cdr3_aa: CASSQRNLPTAKTEAFF
v_call: TRBV4-3; j_call: TRBJ2-7; clone_size: few; d_call: TRBD2; cdr3_nt: TGCGCCAGCAGCCAAGATCGAGCGGGGTCCTCCTACGAGCAGTACTTC; cdr3_aa: CASSQDRAGSSYEQYF
v_call: TRBV7-2; j_call: TRBJ1-2; clone_size: NA; d_call: TRBD1; cdr3_nt: TGTGCCAGCAGCTTAGGAGGGGGCTTCAGCTATGGCTACACCTTC; cdr3_aa: CASSLGGGFSYGYTF
v_call: TRBV9; j_call: TRBJ2-5; clone_size: NA; d_call: TRBD2; cdr3_nt: TGTGCCAGCGGCGTCTTCTCCTCGGGAGGGGCAGAGACCCAGTACTTC; cdr3_aa: CASGVFSSGGAETQYF
v_call: TRBV11-1; j_call: TRBJ1-6; clone_size: NA; d_call: NA; cdr3_nt: TGTGCCAGCAGCTTAGATGGCAGGGGCCGGTCACCCCTCCACTTT; cdr3_aa: CASSLDGRGRSPLHF
v_call: TRBV6-5; j_call: TRBJ2-6; clone_size: many; d_call: NA; cdr3_nt: TGTGCCAGCAGTTACTCGAGACAGTCTGGGGCCAACGTCCTGACTTTC; cdr3_aa: CASSYSRQSGANVLTF
v_call: TRBV4-3; j_call: TRBJ1-1; clone_size: NA; d_call: NA; cdr3_nt: TGCGCCAGCAGCCAAGATCCCGGGAAGGGAGAGGCTGAAGCTTTCTTT; cdr3_aa: CASSQDPGKGEAEAFF
v_call: TRBV7-9; j_call: TRBJ2-3; clone_size: NA; d_call: TRBD2; cdr3_nt: TGTGCCAGCAGCCACATCGGGGGGGCCAGCACAGATACGCAGTATTTT; cdr3_aa: CASSHIGGASTDTQYF
v_call: TRBV7-7; j_call: TRBJ2-3; clone_size: once; d_call: NA; cdr3_nt: TGTGCTAGCAGCATGGCGGGGACCACAGATACGCAGTATTTT; cdr3_aa: CASSMAGTTDTQYF
v_call: TRBV2; j_call: TRBJ1-5; clone_size: NA; d_call: TRBD1; cdr3_nt: TGTGCCAGCAGTAGGGACAGGGGGCGCCAGGATCAGCCCCAGCATTTT; cdr3_aa: CASSRDRGRQDQPQHF
v_call: TRBV5-5; j_call: TRBJ1-5; clone_size: NA; d_call: TRBD1; cdr3_nt: TGTGCCAGCAGCTTGACCCAACAGGGGAACCAGCCCCAGCATTTT; cdr3_aa: CASSLTQQGNQPQHF
v_call: TRBV11-2; j_call: TRBJ2-7; clone_size: NA; d_call: NA; cdr3_nt: TGTGCCAGCAGCTTAGAGCCTAGCGACCTCGAGCAGTACTTC; cdr3_aa: CASSLEPSDLEQYF
v_call: TRBV6-4; j_call: TRBJ1-2; clone_size: NA; d_call: NA; cdr3_nt: TGTGCCAGCAGTCAAGACCGGGATACGGGCTACACCTTC; cdr3_aa: CASSQDRDTGYTF
v_call: TRBV6-5; j_call: TRBJ2-7; clone_size: NA; d_call: TRBD1; cdr3_nt: TGTGCCAGCAGTTCCACAGGGGGCGCCCCCTCCGAGCAGTACTTC; cdr3_aa: CASSSTGGAPSEQYF
v_call: TRBV27; j_call: TRBJ1-1; clone_size: NA; d_call: TRBD1; cdr3_nt: TGTGCCAGCGGTGGACAGGGGGGCACTGAAGCTTTCTTT; cdr3_aa: CASGGQGGTEAFF
v_call: TRBV9; j_call: TRBJ1-4; clone_size: NA; d_call: NA; cdr3_nt: TGTGCCAGCAGCGTAGGTTTAGGGGATGAAAAACTGTTTTTT; cdr3_aa: CASSVGLGDEKLFF
v_call: TRBV9; j_call: TRBJ1-1; clone_size: NA; d_call: NA; cdr3_nt: TGTGCCAGCAGCGTAATCATGAACACTGAAGCTTTCTTT; cdr3_aa: CASSVIMNTEAFF
v_call: TRBV7-2; j_call: TRBJ2-2; clone_size: NA; d_call: NA; cdr3_nt: TGTGCCAGCAGCTTTAGTTCTGGGGCAACCGGGGAGCTGTTTTTT; cdr3_aa: CASSFSSGATGELFF
v_call: TRBV18; j_call: TRBJ2-3; clone_size: NA; d_call: TRBD2; cdr3_nt: TGTGCCAGCTCACCATTTCGGACTAGCGGGGGGATCGGAAACACAGATACGCAGTATTTT; cdr3_aa: CASSPFRTSGGIGNTDTQYF
v_call: TRBV27; j_call: TRBJ1-5; clone_size: NA; d_call: NA; cdr3_nt: TGTGCCAGCAGTACCTATAGCAATCAGCCCCAGCATTTT; cdr3_aa: CASSTYSNQPQHF
v_call: TRBV7-8; j_call: TRBJ1-1; clone_size: NA; d_call: TRBD1; cdr3_nt: TGTGCCAGCAGCTCACAGCCGGGACAGGGGAGCACTGAAGCTTTCTTT; cdr3_aa: CASSSQPGQGSTEAFF
v_call: TRBV4-3; j_call: TRBJ1-4; clone_size: NA; d_call: NA; cdr3_nt: TGCGCCAGCAGCCAAGATCGTGGGGGCGGTGAAAAACTGTTTTTT; cdr3_aa: CASSQDRGGGEKLFF
v_call: TRBV18; j_call: TRBJ2-5; clone_size: NA; d_call: NA; cdr3_nt: TGTGCCAGCTCACCAGGGAGCGGGGAGACCCAGTACTTC; cdr3_aa: CASSPGSGETQYF
v_call: TRBV14; j_call: TRBJ1-5; clone_size: NA; d_call: NA; cdr3_nt: TGTGCCAGCAGCCAGCAGGGTTTCGATCAGCCCCAGCATTTT; cdr3_aa: CASSQQGFDQPQHF
v_call: TRBV6-2/TRBV6-3; j_call: TRBJ1-2; clone_size: few; d_call: TRBD1; cdr3_nt: TGTGCCAGCAGTCTAAATATCGACAGGGCCAACTATGGCTACACCTTC; cdr3_aa: CASSLNIDRANYGYTF
v_call: TRBV5-1; j_call: TRBJ2-5; clone_size: NA; d_call: NA; cdr3_nt: TGCGCCAGCAGCTTTAACAGGGTAGGAGAGACCCAGTACTTC; cdr3_aa: CASSFNRVGETQYF
v_call: TRBV7-2; j_call: TRBJ1-2; clone_size: NA; d_call: NA; cdr3_nt: TGTGCCAGCAGACCCGGGGTTAACTATGGCTACACCTTC; cdr3_aa: CASRPGVNYGYTF
v_call: TRBV5-4; j_call: TRBJ2-7; clone_size: few; d_call: NA; cdr3_nt: TGTGCCAGCAGCTTGTGGGCATCCTCTCGGGGACAGTACTTC; cdr3_aa: CASSLWASSRGQYF
v_call: TRBV13; j_call: TRBJ2-1; clone_size: NA; d_call: TRBD2; cdr3_nt: TGTGCCAGCAGCGCAACCACTAGCGGGGGTTACAATGAGCAGTTCTTC; cdr3_aa: CASSATTSGGYNEQFF
v_call: TRBV6-5; j_call: TRBJ1-1; clone_size: NA; d_call: NA; cdr3_nt: TGTGCCAGCAGTTACTCGAGGAACACTGAAGCTTTCTTT; cdr3_aa: CASSYSRNTEAFF
v_call: TRBV7-6; j_call: TRBJ2-5; clone_size: once; d_call: TRBD2; cdr3_nt: TGTGCCAGCAGCCCCCGACTAGCGGGGCACCAAGAGACCCAGTACTTC; cdr3_aa: CASSPRLAGHQETQYF